Sequencing of this T cell receptor (beta chain) was carried out in a study of blood T cell repertoires in COVID-19. Individuals drawn from 24 US areas were about 18 to 90 years old. Generated by immunoSEQ multiplex PCR, the TCRdb table keeps only in-frame clones and is missing some. The sample shows fewer than 400,000 clones, approximately 89% of them seen only once. Sequences were obtained from PBMCs or T cells enriched from blood (not recorded which). This receptor was obtained from a woman aged 25-40 years who had recovered from COVID-19.

For the CDR3, the DNA is TGTGTCACTACCTACACGTCCGGGAACACCGGGGAGCTGTTTTTT. Protein: CVTTYTSGNTGELFF. The chain carries TRBV19 and TRBJ2-2; D unclear. The CDR3 runs 15 residues. Germline lookup yields CDR1 LNHDA and CDR2 SQIVND (reference sequence).